A selection of T cell receptor beta chains follows, all from one sample in a study of patients and donors after allogeneic stem cell transplantation. TCRdb analysed the RT-PCR reads with MiXCR anew, one entry per CDR3 protein. The repertoire holds hundreds of thousands of distinct CDR3 sequences, with 16% as singletons. The material sequenced was blood, either unsorted or a sorted T cell fraction (not recorded which). The receptors originated from a human donor who was either an allogeneic HSCT recipient or a stem cell or donor lymphocyte infusion donor (not recorded which). It is not recorded whose cells these are; they may come from a transplant donor. Both conserved end residues are part of each CDR3. D genes are given only for firm matches. Size is stated for part of the rows, as once, few or many counts, or as a class when the clone is expanded.

J: TRBJ1-1
size: few
D: .
V: TRBV2
DNA: TGTGCCAGCAGCCGCCGGGGATGGGGCACGAACACTGAAGCTTTCTTT
CDR3: CASSRRGWGTNTEAFF

J: TRBJ1-2
size: .
D: .
V: TRBV4-1
DNA: TGCGCCAGCAGCCCCGAGTCCCCCGCCCGAGGCTACACCTTC
CDR3: CASSPESPARGYTF

J: TRBJ2-1
size: .
D: .
V: TRBV5-1
DNA: TGCGCCAGCAGCTTGCCCGGCGGGATGGTCAATGAGCAGTTCTTC
CDR3: CASSLPGGMVNEQFF

J: TRBJ1-2
size: few
D: TRBD1
V: TRBV11-2
DNA: TGTGCCAGCAGCTTAGGAATAGGGGGCGATGGCTACACCTTC
CDR3: CASSLGIGGDGYTF

J: TRBJ1-2
size: .
D: TRBD1
V: TRBV7-6
DNA: TGTGCCAGCAGCTTAGGCGCAGGGGGCGTCTATGGCTACACCTTC
CDR3: CASSLGAGGVYGYTF

J: TRBJ2-3
size: few
D: .
V: TRBV6-2/TRBV6-3
DNA: TGTGCCAGCGGGGTGGGGACAGATACGCAGTATTTT
CDR3: CASGVGTDTQYF

J: TRBJ2-7
size: .
D: TRBD2
V: TRBV5-4
DNA: TGTGCCAGCAGCACCGGACTAGCGGGAGTGGGTGAGCAGTACTTC
CDR3: CASSTGLAGVGEQYF

J: TRBJ2-1
size: few
D: TRBD1
V: TRBV27
DNA: TGTGCCAGCAGTCTGGACCGGGGACAGGGAAACAATGAGCAGTTCTTC
CDR3: CASSLDRGQGNNEQFF

J: TRBJ1-1
size: .
D: .
V: TRBV14
DNA: TGTGCCAGCAGCCAGCCCGGACGGCTGGCAGCTTTCTTT
CDR3: CASSQPGRLAAFF

J: TRBJ2-2
size: few
D: TRBD2
V: TRBV12-3/TRBV12-4
DNA: TGTGCCAGCTACAGCGGGAGGGTCGGCGGGGAGCTGTTTTTT
CDR3: CASYSGRVGGELFF

J: TRBJ2-5
size: .
D: TRBD2
V: TRBV5-1
DNA: TGCGCCAGCGACGTCACCGGGAGGGCGTCTGAGACCCAGTACTTC
CDR3: CASDVTGRASETQYF

J: TRBJ2-5
size: many
D: TRBD1
V: TRBV9
DNA: TGTGCCAGCAGCGTAGACAGGGGTCGGAAGACCCAGTACTTC
CDR3: CASSVDRGRKTQYF

J: TRBJ1-5
size: .
D: .
V: TRBV4-1
DNA: TGCGCCAGCAGCCAGGGGGAATTTCAGCCCCAGCATTTT
CDR3: CASSQGEFQPQHF

J: TRBJ1-2
size: .
D: .
V: TRBV11-2
DNA: TGTGCCAGCAGCCCCCGGATGGGTGGCTACACCTTC
CDR3: CASSPRMGGYTF

J: TRBJ1-2
size: .
D: .
V: TRBV7-2
DNA: TGTGCCAGCAGCCGAAATGACATAGTCCTTGGCTACACCTTC
CDR3: CASSRNDIVLGYTF

J: TRBJ1-1
size: few
D: TRBD1
V: TRBV20-1
DNA: TGCAGTGCTAGCATCTTTACAGGGGGGATGAACACTGAAGCTTTCTTT
CDR3: CSASIFTGGMNTEAFF

J: TRBJ2-1
size: few
D: .
V: TRBV5-1
DNA: TGCGCCAGCAGTCCTGAGGACGGTTCCTACAATGAGCAGTTCTTC
CDR3: CASSPEDGSYNEQFF

J: TRBJ1-1
size: few
D: TRBD1
V: TRBV20-1
DNA: TGCAGTGCTGGCACAGGGGGGGCTGAAGCTTTCTTT
CDR3: CSAGTGGAEAFF

J: TRBJ2-1
size: .
D: .
V: TRBV9
DNA: TGTGCCAGCAGTGGGGGTACTAGCTCCTACAATGAGCAGTTCTTC
CDR3: CASSGGTSSYNEQFF

J: TRBJ2-1
size: many
D: .
V: TRBV29-1
DNA: TGCAGCGTTGTTGAAGGAGGCTCCTACAATGAGCAGTTCTTC
CDR3: CSVVEGGSYNEQFF

J: TRBJ2-7
size: many
D: .
V: TRBV4-3
DNA: TGCGCCAGCAGCCAAGGGGGAGAGGGGACGACCTACGAGCAGTACTTC
CDR3: CASSQGGEGTTYEQYF

J: TRBJ1-2
size: few
D: .
V: TRBV7-2
DNA: TGTGCCAGCAGCTTCTACCGGGACAACGTCTATGGCTACACCTTC
CDR3: CASSFYRDNVYGYTF

J: TRBJ2-3
size: few
D: .
V: TRBV5-6
DNA: TGTGCCAGCAGCTTGGGGGCACAGAGCACAGATACGCAGTATTTT
CDR3: CASSLGAQSTDTQYF

J: TRBJ2-5
size: few
D: .
V: TRBV12-3/TRBV12-4
DNA: TGTGCCAGCAGTTTAAGGCAGGCCACCGAGACCCAGTACTTC
CDR3: CASSLRQATETQYF

J: TRBJ2-7
size: few
D: .
V: TRBV20-1
DNA: TGCAGTGCTAGAGTTTCGGGAAGGTCCTACGAGCAGTACTTC
CDR3: CSARVSGRSYEQYF

J: TRBJ2-6
size: .
D: .
V: TRBV24-1
DNA: TGTGCCACCAGTGATTTTCACAGCTCTGGGGCCAACGTCCTGACTTTC
CDR3: CATSDFHSSGANVLTF

J: TRBJ2-7
size: many
D: .
V: TRBV12-3/TRBV12-4
DNA: TGTGCCAGCAGTAACCTCTCTGGGAGCTCCTACGAGCAGTACTTC
CDR3: CASSNLSGSSYEQYF

J: TRBJ1-1
size: .
D: .
V: TRBV5-1
DNA: TGCGCCAGCAGCTCTCCAAGAGGGTGGGAGACTGAAGCTTTCTTT
CDR3: CASSSPRGWETEAFF

J: TRBJ1-1
size: few
D: TRBD1
V: TRBV5-1
DNA: TGCGCCAGCAGCGTTGGGACAGGGCGGGAAGCTTTCTTT
CDR3: CASSVGTGREAFF

J: TRBJ2-2
size: few
D: .
V: TRBV6-5
DNA: TGTGCCAGCAGTTCCACCAAGAACAGAATCACCGGGGAGCTGTTTTTT
CDR3: CASSSTKNRITGELFF

J: TRBJ2-7
size: .
D: TRBD1
V: TRBV5-1
DNA: TGCGCCAGCAGCTGGACAGGGTCTGTGATCGAGCAGTACTTC
CDR3: CASSWTGSVIEQYF

J: TRBJ2-3
size: .
D: .
V: TRBV15
DNA: TGTGCCACCAGCTCCCCCTGGGCGGATACGCAGTATTTT
CDR3: CATSSPWADTQYF

J: TRBJ2-3
size: many
D: TRBD2
V: TRBV29-1
DNA: TGCAGCGTTTACCCGGTAGCGGGAGAGAGAGATACGCAGTATTTT
CDR3: CSVYPVAGERDTQYF

J: TRBJ2-3
size: few
D: .
V: TRBV9
DNA: TGTGCCAGCAGTCTAAGAGGGGACTGGAGCACAGATACGCAGTATTTT
CDR3: CASSLRGDWSTDTQYF

J: TRBJ2-6
size: .
D: .
V: TRBV3-1
DNA: TGTGCCAGCAGCCGGATACAGGATCTGAGGGCCAACGTCCTGACTTTC
CDR3: CASSRIQDLRANVLTF

J: TRBJ2-5
size: .
D: TRBD2
V: TRBV30
DNA: TGTGCCTGGAGGGGACTAGCGCAAGAGACCCAGTACTTC
CDR3: CAWRGLAQETQYF

J: TRBJ1-2
size: .
D: TRBD1
V: TRBV4-1
DNA: TGCGCCAGCAGCCAACTTTTCCGGGACAGCCGAGTCTATGGCTACACCTTC
CDR3: CASSQLFRDSRVYGYTF

J: TRBJ1-2
size: .
D: .
V: TRBV6-5
DNA: TGTGCCAGCAGTTACTCACCTCTGGGTAACTATGGCTACACCTTC
CDR3: CASSYSPLGNYGYTF

J: TRBJ2-2
size: .
D: .
V: TRBV20-1
DNA: TGCAGTGCTAGAGACCGTCCGGGGGGCCGGGTCGCCGGGGAGCTGTTTTTT
CDR3: CSARDRPGGRVAGELFF

J: TRBJ2-7
size: few
D: .
V: TRBV7-9
DNA: TGTGCCAGCAGCGGGGACCGTTACTACGAGCAGTACTTC
CDR3: CASSGDRYYEQYF

J: TRBJ1-5
size: .
D: .
V: TRBV9
DNA: TGTGCCAGCAGCTCGACAGCGGATAGCAATCAGCCCCAGCATTTT
CDR3: CASSSTADSNQPQHF

J: TRBJ1-2
size: few
D: .
V: TRBV24-1
DNA: TGTGCCACCAGTGATTCGGGGAGGGTACGTGGCTACACCTTC
CDR3: CATSDSGRVRGYTF

J: TRBJ2-5
size: few
D: TRBD2
V: TRBV3-1
DNA: TGTGCCAGCAGCCAGTCGGGACTAGCGGGGGGACCAGAGACCCAGTACTTC
CDR3: CASSQSGLAGGPETQYF

J: TRBJ2-7
size: .
D: .
V: TRBV20-1
DNA: TGCAGTGCGTCGCCCGGGGGCCCCTACGAGCAGTACTTC
CDR3: CSASPGGPYEQYF

J: TRBJ2-1
size: .
D: .
V: TRBV4-2
DNA: TGTGCCAGCAGCCAAGAGGTATGGGCGGAGTTCTACAATGAGCAGTTCTTC
CDR3: CASSQEVWAEFYNEQFF

J: TRBJ1-1
size: few
D: .
V: TRBV6-1
DNA: TGTGCCAGCAGAAAAGAAAGGGTGGCAGGGGAAGCTTTCTTT
CDR3: CASRKERVAGEAFF

J: TRBJ2-5
size: few
D: .
V: TRBV4-2
DNA: TGTGCCAGCAGCCCCATTACTCGACAAGAGACCCAGTACTTC
CDR3: CASSPITRQETQYF

J: TRBJ1-6
size: .
D: .
V: TRBV9
DNA: TGTGCCAGCAGCCCCGGAGGAGGGCCTCATAATTCACCCCTCCACTTT
CDR3: CASSPGGGPHNSPLHF

J: TRBJ2-7
size: .
D: .
V: TRBV5-6
DNA: TGTGCCAGCAGCTTGGATTGGTACGAGCAGTACTTC
CDR3: CASSLDWYEQYF